The 28 T cell receptor beta chains below come from one sample, sequenced in a study of T cell responses to AZD1222 COVID-19 vaccine. Here immunoSEQ multiplex PCR was the method, and the copy in TCRdb shows in-frame clones only, minus some. The sample contains 150,000 to 200,000 clones, 70% to 90% of which appear only once. The sample consisted of peripheral blood, taken on day 0 of AZD1222 vaccination. The receptors derive from an adult in good health.

This clone was counted a single time. The CDR3 DNA reads as TGTGCCAGCAGCCAAGTCTGGGGCCGGGAGCTGTTTTTT. Protein: CASSQVWGRELFF. This rearrangement joins TRBV5-4 to TRBJ2-2; D is possibly TRBD1 (5 bases). CDR3 length: 13 amino acids. Trimming pared 4 bases from V and 9 bases from J, leaving 13 bases between. Germline CDR1 SGHNT, CDR2 YYREEE (reference sequence).

This chain connects TRBV7-9 to TRBJ1-1; possible D gene TRBD1, 6 bases. V dropped 1 base and J dropped 5 bases, with 14 bases sitting between them. This CDR3 has 15 residues. CDR1 and CDR2 from the germline V gene are SEHNR and FQNEAQ (reference sequence). CDR3 amino acids: CASSLVRGQGTEAFF. CDR3 sequence (DNA): TGTGCCAGCAGCTTAGTACGGGGGCAGGGAACTGAAGCTTTCTTT.

Only one count was recorded for this clone. The V call is TRBV3-1 (or the pseudogene TRBV3-2), the J call TRBJ2-7, with D hard to call. V gave up 3 bases and J gave up 2 bases, with 5 bases separating them. The V gene's germline CDR1 is LGHDT and CDR2 YNNKEL (reference sequence). The CDR3 length is 12 residues. CDR3 sequence (DNA): TGTGCCAGCAGCCAGCTACCCTACGAGCAGTACTTC. Translation gives CASSQLPYEQYF.

This chain joins TRBV5-1 and TRBJ1-2; D remains unclear. Trimming took off 0 bases at V and 8 bases at J, with 8 bases between the two ends. The CDR3 runs to 12 residues. Germline V gives CDR1 SGHRS, CDR2 YFSETQ. As DNA, the CDR3 is TGCGCCAGCAGCTTGGAGGTGGAGGGCTACACCTTC. Translating gives CASSLEVEGYTF.

This clone appeared once. The chain recombines TRBV3-1 (or the pseudogene TRBV3-2) with TRBJ1-2; D is undetermined. The CDR3 loop spans 12 amino acids. Per the germline V gene, CDR1 is LGHDT and CDR2 is YNNKEL (reference sequence). Trimming took off 2 bases at V and 7 bases at J, with 8 bases between the two ends. CDR3 protein: CASSQRESGYTF. CDR3 sequence (DNA): TGTGCCAGCAGCCAACGCGAATCTGGCTACACCTTC.

The table lists this clone with a count of one. The CDR3 nucleotides read TGTGCCACCAGCGGGGGGGCCTACAATGAGCAGTTCTTC. Translating it yields CATSGGAYNEQFF. The chain couples TRBV24-1 to TRBJ2-1, with 8 bases fitting TRBD2. The CDR3 loop spans 13 amino acids. Germline assignment: CDR1 KGHDR and CDR2 SFDVKD. V lost 7 bases to trimming and J lost 2 bases; unmatched junction nucleotides: 0.

The gene calls are TRBV18 and TRBJ1-1; D remains unclear. In germline, CDR1 is KGHSH, CDR2 LQKENI. V lost 4 bases and J lost 0, with 9 bases in between. This CDR3 has 14 amino acids. The CDR3 sequence: CASSLLQLNTEAFF. The CDR3 bases are TGTGCCAGCTCACTATTACAGCTGAACACTGAAGCTTTCTTT.

This chain uses TRBV11-2 with TRBJ1-6; maybe TRBD1 (5 bases). The CDR3 covers 17 residues. Trimming cost V 5 bases and J 6 bases, with 20 bases left between them. Germline CDR1 is SGHAT and CDR2 is FQNNGV. CDR3 bases: TGTGCCAGCAGCCCCTTTCCGGGACCCTCTGGTAATTCACCCCTCCACTTT. Its protein is CASSPFPGPSGNSPLHF.

The chain has TRBV27 and TRBJ1-6; 8 bases are a match to TRBD1. CDR1 is MNHEY and CDR2 is SMNVEV in the germline V gene (reference sequence). The CDR3 length is 14 residues. The J segment lost 6 bases and the V segment lost 5 bases, leaving 3 bases of the junction unmatched. CDR3 sequence (DNA): TGTGCCAGCAGTGGACAGGGAGGTAATTCACCCCTCCACTTT. Its protein is CASSGQGGNSPLHF.

This clone showed up just once. The gene calls are TRBV28 and TRBJ1-5, with D uncertain. V was pared by 6 bases and J by 2 bases, with 8 bases between. This CDR3 region has 13 residues. Germline V gives CDR1 MDHEN, CDR2 SYDVKM. The chain's CDR3 is CASSRAGNQPQHF. The CDR3 DNA reads as TGTGCCAGCAGCCGTGCTGGCAATCAGCCCCAGCATTTT.

This chain links TRBV19 with TRBJ2-7; 11 bases agree with TRBD1. In germline, CDR1 is LNHDA, CDR2 SQIVND (reference sequence). This CDR3 region has 12 residues. V trimming: 9 bases; J trimming: 6 bases; junction bases outside the gene matches: 4. DNA of the CDR3: TGTGCCAGCTCGGGACAGGGGGGCGAGCAGTACTTC. Protein: CASSGQGGEQYF. The full variable domain, in which reference TRBV19 and TRBJ2-7 provide the parts outside the CDR3, is DGGITQSPKYLFRKEGQNVTLSCEQNLNHDAMYWYRQDPGQGLRLIYYSQIVNDFQKGDIAEGYSVSREKKESFPLTVTSAQKNPTAFYLCASSGQGGEQYFGPGTRLTVT.

The V and J genes are TRBV5-4 and TRBJ2-7, with TRBD2 matching over 12 bases. There are 15 residues in the CDR3. CDR1 and CDR2 (germline): SGHNT, YYREEE (reference sequence). After removal of 5 bases from V and 1 base from J, the junction contained 4 bases not matched to a gene. The CDR3 is CASRPGTSGSYEQYF. CDR3 DNA sequence: TGTGCCAGCAGGCCCGGGACTAGCGGGTCCTACGAGCAGTACTTC.

The V call is TRBV28, the J call TRBJ1-2; D possibly corresponds to TRBD1 (6 bases). The V and J ends lost 5 bases and 5 bases respectively, with 9 bases between them. Germline V gene lookup returns CDR1 MDHEN and CDR2 SYDVKM. This CDR3 is built from 12 residues. Written as DNA, the CDR3 is TGTGCCAGCAGTCCAGGGGATTATGGCTACACCTTC. Its translation: CASSPGDYGYTF.

The chain joins TRBV6-2 or TRBV6-3 to TRBJ2-1; TRBD2 aligns across 7 bases. CDR1 MNHEY and CDR2 SVGEGT come from the germline V gene. This CDR3 spans 15 amino acids. The V gene end was trimmed by 0 bases and the J gene end by 6 bases; junction bases not matched to a gene: 5. DNA of the CDR3: TGTGCCAGCAGTTACTCGAGTTCGGGGGGCAATGAGCAGTTCTTC. Translation gives CASSYSSSGGNEQFF.

This clone was counted a single time. The J gene is TRBJ2-6, the V gene TRBV4-3; either TRBD1 or TRBD2 may supply D (6 bases each). The V end lost 6 bases, the J end lost 0 bases, and 12 bases lay between the germline ends. The CDR3 spans 16 residues. Germline V gives CDR1 LGHNA, CDR2 YSLEER. In DNA, the CDR3 is TGCGCCAGCAGAGAGGGGGGCCTCTCTGGGGCCAACGTCCTGACTTTC. Translating gives CASREGGLSGANVLTF.

The V call is TRBV13, the J call TRBJ1-2; maybe TRBD1 (5 bases). V was cut by 5 bases and J by 8 bases, with 18 bases left in between. This CDR3 has 14 amino acids. The germline V gene encodes CDR1 PRHDT and CDR2 FYEKMQ (reference sequence). DNA for the CDR3: TGTGCCAGCAGCCCCTCTAGGGGATTGGTCGGCTACACCTTC. Translated, it gives CASSPSRGLVGYTF.

This clone was detected once. V is TRBV19 and J is TRBJ2-2; TRBD2 aligns across 9 bases. CDR3 length equals 14 residues. Per germline, CDR1 LNHDA and CDR2 SQIVND (reference sequence). J lost 5 bases, V lost 6 bases, and 4 bases had no gene match. CDR3 amino acids: CASRGLAGTGELFF. Here the CDR3 DNA reads TGTGCCAGTAGGGGACTAGCCGGGACCGGGGAGCTGTTTTTT.

About this clone: A junction boundary mismatches the germline segment, possibly from a read error. The V call is TRBV27, the J call TRBJ2-7; 16 bases agree with TRBD2. The CDR3 is made up of 14 amino acids. Looked up from germline, CDR1 is MNHEY and CDR2 is SMNVEV (reference sequence). The CDR3 sequence: CASSPGTSGRVQDF. The CDR3, as DNA: TGTGCCAGCAGTCCGGGGACTAGCGGGAGGGTTCAGGACTTC.

The rearrangement links TRBV4-2 to TRBJ2-3; TRBD2 matches 7 bases. The germline CDR1 and CDR2 sequences are LGHNA and YNFKEQ. The CDR3 has 20 residues. V was pared by 0 bases and J by 0 bases, with 15 bases of the junction left unmatched. The chain's CDR3 is CASSQDLETSRYSSTDTQYF. DNA of the CDR3: TGTGCCAGCAGCCAAGATTTGGAGACTAGCAGATACTCTAGCACAGATACGCAGTATTTT.

The chain is built from TRBV5-5 and TRBJ2-1; D gene ambiguous. The CDR3 totals 13 residues. Germline V CDR1 and CDR2: SGHKS, YYEKEE (reference sequence). Trimming left V 3 bases short and J 10 bases short, with 14 bases between. The CDR3 region has the DNA TGTGCCAGCAGCTGGGATCCTGAAGGGGAGCAGTTCTTC. Its translation: CASSWDPEGEQFF.

The chain employs TRBV3-1 (or the pseudogene TRBV3-2) and TRBJ1-5, with D maybe TRBD1 (5 bases). Per the germline V gene, CDR1 is LGHDT and CDR2 is YNNKEL (reference sequence). V gave up 1 base and J gave up 6 bases, with 7 bases separating them. The CDR3 runs to 13 residues. CDR3 nucleotides: TGTGCCAGCAGCCAAGGCGGGGGTCAGCCCCAGCATTTT. Translating gives CASSQGGGQPQHF.

The count of this clone is one. The CDR3 spells CASSPRQHGEAKNIQYF. Written as DNA, the CDR3 is TGCGCCAGCAGCCCCCGACAACACGGAGAAGCCAAAAACATTCAGTACTTC. The genes are TRBV4-1 and TRBJ2-4; no clear D. Trimming removed 4 bases at V and 0 bases at J, with 16 bases between. The V gene's germline CDR1 is MGHRA and CDR2 YSYEKL. This CDR3 has 17 residues.

The genes are TRBV27 and TRBJ2-5, with TRBD2 matching 9 bases. The junction had 8 bases not matched to a gene; V was cut back by 4 bases and J by 5 bases. Germline V gene data show CDR1 as MNHEY and CDR2 as SMNVEV (reference sequence). The CDR3 consists of 15 residues. CDR3: CASSSDSGSRETQYF. CDR3 coding DNA: TGTGCCAGCAGTTCCGATAGCGGGAGCCGCGAGACCCAGTACTTC.

Only one count was recorded for this clone. V usage is TRBV12-3 or TRBV12-4 and J usage is TRBJ1-2; D is uncertain. Trimming pared 3 bases from V and 4 bases from J, leaving 9 bases between. The CDR3 covers 13 residues. The DNA of the CDR3 is TGTGCCAGCAGTTTTGAGAGTGGCTATGGCTACACCTTC. Protein: CASSFESGYGYTF.

The chain uses TRBV9 and TRBJ1-3; D is unclear. CDR1 and CDR2 (germline): SGDLS, YYNGEE. The CDR3 has 14 amino acids. V lost 0 bases, J lost 0 bases, and 4 bases lay in between. The CDR3 DNA is TGTGCCAGCAGCGTAGTTGACTCTGGAAACACCATATATTTT. Translating it yields CASSVVDSGNTIYF.

The J gene is TRBJ1-6, the V gene TRBV5-1; D call uncertain. CDR3 length: 13 residues. Germline CDR1 SGHRS, CDR2 YFSETQ. V lost 2 bases, J lost 10 bases, and 10 bases lay in between. In DNA, the CDR3 is TGCGCCAGCAGCTTAGATCCTATGTCACCCCTCCACTTT. Protein sequence: CASSLDPMSPLHF. The whole variable domain, filled in from reference TRBV5-1 and TRBJ1-6, reads KAGVTQTPRYLIKTRGQQVTLSCSPISGHRSVSWYQQTPGQGLQFLFEYFSETQRNKGNFPGRFSGRQFSNSRSEMNVSTLELGDSALYLCASSLDPMSPLHFGNGTRLTVT.

The chain uses TRBV5-6 and TRBJ2-7; possibly TRBD1 for D (5 bases). The CDR3 has 14 amino acids. The germline V and J ends were trimmed by 2 bases and 3 bases, with 12 bases remaining between them. Germline CDR1 and CDR2: SGHDT and YYEEEE. CDR3 bases: TGTGCCAGCAGCTTAAGGGGCTCGGGCTACGAGCAGTACTTC. This gives the protein CASSLRGSGYEQYF.

The J gene is TRBJ2-1, the V gene TRBV28, with TRBD2 matching 13 bases. The CDR3 is 16 residues long. Germline V lookup: CDR1 MDHEN, CDR2 SYDVKM. V gave up 3 bases and J gave up 2 bases; unmatched junction bases: 1. CDR3 DNA: TGTGCCAGCAGTTTGGGACTAGCGGGGACCTACAATGAGCAGTTCTTC. This encodes CASSLGLAGTYNEQFF.